This TCR beta chain was documented in a study of graft-versus-host responses after intestinal transplantation. This clone was seen more than once but under ten times. This CDR3 region has 14 residues. Germline CDR1 ENHRY, CDR2 SYGVKD. Trimming removed 2 bases at V and 0 bases at J, with 5 bases between. Assay used: immunoSEQ multiplex PCR; TCRdb lists only in-frame clones, some missing. Of tens of thousands of clones listed, less than 95% are singletons. This specimen consisted of PBMCs, obtained about 350 days after intestinal transplant. The sequence derives from a human patient who received an intestinal transplant, so some T cells may come from the graft donor. The chain employs TRBV10-3 and TRBJ1-3; D is unclear. CDR3: CAISEDPSGNTIYF. The CDR3 nucleotides are TGTGCCATCAGTGAGGATCCCTCTGGAAACACCATATATTTT.